This TCR beta chain was sequenced for a study of neoadjuvant nivolumab and ipilimumab in lung cancer. The wider study: The combination arm added day-1 ipilimumab 1 mg/kg to nivolumab 3 mg/kg on days 1, 15, 29. Study results and caveats: Only a single major-pathologic-response sample was available for clonality analysis.

Germline CDR1 reads SGHRS; CDR2 reads YFSETQ. This CDR3 is built from 15 residues. V gave up 2 bases and J gave up 4 bases; unmatched junction bases: 1. This table comes from immunoSEQ multiplex PCR, and its TCRdb copy is limited to in-frame clones, with some not included. The sample lists roughly 13,000 clones, more than 90% seen once, with about 2.5% in the top ten. This clone was seen only once. Its specificity is unknown. The sequenced sample was peripheral blood, obtained after neoadjuvant nivolumab, alone or with ipilimumab, at or shortly before surgery. The rearrangement joins TRBV5-1 to TRBJ2-1, with 12 bases lining up with TRBD2. The TCR was taken from an adult with non-small cell lung cancer. Here the CDR3 DNA reads TGCGCCAGCAGCTTTGGGACTAGCGGGTACAATGAGCAGTTCTTC. Translating gives CASSFGTSGYNEQFF.